The TCR beta chain under discussion was sequenced for a study of blood T cell repertoires in COVID-19. Study-level information: Donors in the United States, Italy and Spain gave samples during acute or convalescent COVID-19. The cDNA or gDNA used as material had been derived from T cells, B-cell-depleted T cells, or PBMCs.

Germline assignment: CDR1 SGHNT and CDR2 YYREEE (reference sequence). The CDR3 length is 12 residues. V lost 7 bases, J lost 4 bases, and 10 bases lay in between. This clone was seen just once. Per the original methods: The assay estimated nucleated cells by amplifying reference gene primers. Sequencing was performed with immunoSEQ multiplex PCR; in TCRdb, only in-frame clones are kept and a portion is missing. V, J and clone size derive from that table, while D and trimming were established from the DNA sequence. The repertoire holds more than 100,000 clones, with just over 70% as singletons. The sequencing sample was made of peripheral blood. The chain combines TRBV5-4 with TRBJ2-3; D is undetermined. This sequence was found in a human donor with acute or convalescent COVID-19. The donor label of this sample is uncertain. The CDR3 bases are TGTGCCAGCGGCTCTCTCTCAGATACGCAGTATTTT. It codes for CASGSLSDTQYF.